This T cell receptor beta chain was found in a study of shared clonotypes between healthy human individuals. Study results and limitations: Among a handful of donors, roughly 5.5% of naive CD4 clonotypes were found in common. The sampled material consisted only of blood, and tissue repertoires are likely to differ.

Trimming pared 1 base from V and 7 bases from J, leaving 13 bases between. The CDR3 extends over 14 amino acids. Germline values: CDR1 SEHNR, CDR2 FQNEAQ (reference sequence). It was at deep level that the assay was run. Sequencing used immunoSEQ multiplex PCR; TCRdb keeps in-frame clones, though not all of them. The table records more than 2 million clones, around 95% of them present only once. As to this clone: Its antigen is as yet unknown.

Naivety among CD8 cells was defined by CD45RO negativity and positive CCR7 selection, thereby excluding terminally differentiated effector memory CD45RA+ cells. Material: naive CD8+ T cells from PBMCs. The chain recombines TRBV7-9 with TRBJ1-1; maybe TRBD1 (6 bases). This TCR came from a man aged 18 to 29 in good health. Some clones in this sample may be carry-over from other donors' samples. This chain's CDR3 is CASSLGPGESEAFF. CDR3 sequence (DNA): TGTGCCAGCAGCTTAGGTCCAGGGGAGAGTGAAGCTTTCTTT.